This section outlines one TCR beta chain sequence together with its context. Antigen: not known. The data derive from a study of T cells after yellow fever vaccination. The V end lost 1 base, the J end lost 2 bases, and 16 bases lay between the germline ends. The length of the CDR3 is 17 residues. The germline V gene encodes CDR1 MNHNS and CDR2 SASEGT. General observations from the study: Among primary-vaccination clones, most reappeared after the booster, at 96% for CD4 and 88% for CD8. Compared with primary, the secondary response was weaker and peaked at day 5, not 15. CD4 and CD8 compartments shared a small share of clonotypes.

In making TCR cDNA, 5'RACE template switching added a universal primer site and UMIs to it. TCRdb re-derived calls from the 5' RACE reads in MiXCR, one entry per CDR3 protein. Of 360,000 or so distinct CDR3 sequences listed, around 10% were seen once; the top ten hold roughly 18%. The V call is TRBV6-1, the J call TRBJ2-3, with D tentatively TRBD1 or TRBD2 (5 bases each). The TCR comes from a man younger than 30 who received the YFV17D yellow fever vaccine. The starting material was PBMCs, obtained on the day of the first yellow fever vaccination. The CDR3 nucleotides read TGTGCCAGCAGTGAAGATTGGTGGGACCTGAACACAGATACGCAGTATTTT. It codes for CASSEDWWDLNTDTQYF.